This T cell receptor (beta chain) was retrieved from a study of STAT5B mutations in CD4+ large granular lymphocyte leukemia. Study-wide results and limits: Main leukemic clonotypes were patient-specific, but about 26% appeared at low frequency elsewhere. Compared with healthy controls (2/35), patient top clones favored TRBV06 (8/27). Without HLA matching, higher CD4+ than CD8+ T-LGLL clonality could reflect small sample size.

TCRdb's table, derived via immunoSEQ multiplex PCR, lists solely in-frame clones and lacks some. The data hold some 38,000 clones, with over 75% observed a single time. Germline values: CDR1 SGHAT, CDR2 FQNNGV. V dropped 2 bases and J dropped 4 bases, with 8 bases sitting between them. The CDR3 is made up of 13 amino acids. This clone was detected a few times. Its cognate antigen is unknown. The sample consisted of CD4+ T cells from blood buffy coats. The sequence derives from a human donor in good health. The rearrangement links TRBV11-2 to TRBJ1-1; unclear D gene. This CDR3 reads CASSLSGSTEAFF. The CDR3 coding sequence is TGTGCCAGCAGCTTATCCGGAAGCACTGAAGCTTTCTTT.